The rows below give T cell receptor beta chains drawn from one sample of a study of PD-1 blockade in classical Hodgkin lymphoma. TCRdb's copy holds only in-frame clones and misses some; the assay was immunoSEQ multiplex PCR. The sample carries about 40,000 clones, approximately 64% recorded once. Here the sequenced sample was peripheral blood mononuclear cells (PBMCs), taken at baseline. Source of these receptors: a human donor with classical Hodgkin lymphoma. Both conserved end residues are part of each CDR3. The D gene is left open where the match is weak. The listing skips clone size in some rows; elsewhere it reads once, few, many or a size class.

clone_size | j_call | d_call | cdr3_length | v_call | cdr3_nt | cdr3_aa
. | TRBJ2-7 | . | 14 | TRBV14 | TGTGCCAGCAGGTGGGCCCAAACTACCTACGAGCAGTACTTC | CASRWAQTTYEQYF
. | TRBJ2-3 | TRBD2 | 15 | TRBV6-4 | TGTGCCAGCAATGTCCTAGCGGGAGTGGCAGATACGCAGTATTTT | CASNVLAGVADTQYF
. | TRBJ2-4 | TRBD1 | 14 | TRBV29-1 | TGCAGCGTTGAAGAAGTCGGCAGGGGGAACATTCAGTACTTC | CSVEEVGRGNIQYF
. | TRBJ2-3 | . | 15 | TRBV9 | TGTGCCAGCAGCGAAGGATGGGGGCCTACAGATACGCAGTATTTT | CASSEGWGPTDTQYF
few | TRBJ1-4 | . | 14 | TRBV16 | TGTGCCAGCAGCCAATCAGGGTTTGATGAAAAACTGTTTTTT | CASSQSGFDEKLFF
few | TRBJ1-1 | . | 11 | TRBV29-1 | TGCAGCGCTCGGGTTACCGCTGAAGCTTTCTTT | CSARVTAEAFF
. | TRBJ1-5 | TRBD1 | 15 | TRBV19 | TGTGCCAGTAGTATAGATGGGACAGGCAATCAGCCCCAGCATTTT | CASSIDGTGNQPQHF
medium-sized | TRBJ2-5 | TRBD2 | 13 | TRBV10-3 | TGTGCCATCAGTGAGCGGGAGGCCGAGACCCAGTACTTC | CAISEREAETQYF
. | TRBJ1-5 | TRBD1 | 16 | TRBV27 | TGTGCCAGCAGTTCGGGAGGGACAGAAATTAATCAGCCCCAGCATTTT | CASSSGGTEINQPQHF
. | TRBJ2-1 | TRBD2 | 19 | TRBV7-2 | TGTGCCAGCAGCTATGTCGGACTAGCTGGAGTGGGCTCCTACAATGAGCAGTTCTTC | CASSYVGLAGVGSYNEQFF
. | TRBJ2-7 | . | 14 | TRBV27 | TGTGCCAGCAGTTTATCTCCAGGGTACGACGAGCAGTACTTC | CASSLSPGYDEQYF
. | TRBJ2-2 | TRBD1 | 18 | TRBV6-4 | TGTGCCAGCAGTCCCATAGCCTTCCCGGGACAGGGGACCGGGGAGCTGTTTTTT | CASSPIAFPGQGTGELFF
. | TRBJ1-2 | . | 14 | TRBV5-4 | TGTGCCAGCAGCTTCCCTGGCACCAACTATGGCTACACCTTC | CASSFPGTNYGYTF
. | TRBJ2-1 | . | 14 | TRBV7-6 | TGTGCCAGCAGCTCGGCGGGTTATGGCAATGAGCAGTTCTTC | CASSSAGYGNEQFF
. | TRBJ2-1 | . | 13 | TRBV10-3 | TGTGCCATCGACCAAACGGGGGTGAATGAGCAGTTCTTC | CAIDQTGVNEQFF
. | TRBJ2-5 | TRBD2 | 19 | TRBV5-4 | TGTGCCAGCAGCAGCGACCTCACTAGCGGGGGGGCCCCCCAAGAGACCCAGTACTTC | CASSSDLTSGGAPQETQYF
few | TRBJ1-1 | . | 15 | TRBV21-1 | TGTGCCAGCAGCACGTCCCCGCGAAGTCGGACTGAAGCTTTCTTT | CASSTSPRSRTEAFF
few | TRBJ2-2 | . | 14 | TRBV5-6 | TGTGCCAGCAGCTTCGCCGCCGGGGTCGGGGAGCTGTTTTTT | CASSFAAGVGELFF
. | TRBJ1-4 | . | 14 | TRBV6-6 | TGTGCCAGCAGTTACGATTGGGCGGATGAAAAACTGTTTTTT | CASSYDWADEKLFF
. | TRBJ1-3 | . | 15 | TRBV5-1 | TGCGCCAGCAGTCAGGGCTTCCAATCTGGAAACACCATATATTTT | CASSQGFQSGNTIYF
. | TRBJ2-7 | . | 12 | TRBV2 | TGTGCCAGCAGTGAGACTAGAAACGAGCAGTACTTC | CASSETRNEQYF
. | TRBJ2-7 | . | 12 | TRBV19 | TGTGCCAGTAGTATAGGTGGGTACGAGCAGTACTTC | CASSIGGYEQYF
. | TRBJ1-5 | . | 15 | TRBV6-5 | TGTGCCAGCAGTTCGGGACTGCTGGACAATCAGCCCCAGCATTTT | CASSSGLLDNQPQHF
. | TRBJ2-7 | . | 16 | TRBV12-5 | TGTGCTAGTGGTTTGGTAAAGGGGGGTGAAGCCTACGAGCAGTACTTC | CASGLVKGGEAYEQYF
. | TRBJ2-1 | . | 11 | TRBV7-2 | TGTGCCAGCAGCTTCTACAATGAGCAGTTCTTC | CASSFYNEQFF
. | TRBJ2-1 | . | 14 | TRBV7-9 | TGTGCCAGCAGCTCCCTCGCGGGCTACAATGAGCAGTTCTTC | CASSSLAGYNEQFF
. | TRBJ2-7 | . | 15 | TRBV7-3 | TGTGCCAGCAGCCCCCCCCTGGCAAAGAGGTCCGAGCAGTACTTC | CASSPPLAKRSEQYF
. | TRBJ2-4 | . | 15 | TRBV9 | TGTGCCAGCAGTGTAGGGGACGCTGCCAAAAACATTCAGTACTTC | CASSVGDAAKNIQYF
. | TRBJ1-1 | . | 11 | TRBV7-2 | TGTGCCAGCAGCGACTCAGGGGAGGCTTTCTTT | CASSDSGEAFF
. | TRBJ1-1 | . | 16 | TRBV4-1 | TGCGCCAGCAGCCAAGTCAGCGGAGCGCTTGGGACTGAAGCTTTCTTT | CASSQVSGALGTEAFF
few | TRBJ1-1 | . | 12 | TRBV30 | TGTGCCTGGATGCCTGGGAACACTGAAGCTTTCTTT | CAWMPGNTEAFF
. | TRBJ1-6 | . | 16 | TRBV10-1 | TGCGCCAGCAGATGGCTCGACAGCCCCTATAATTCACCCCTCCACTTT | CASRWLDSPYNSPLHF
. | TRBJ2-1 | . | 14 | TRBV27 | TGTGCCAGCACAAGAGACGAGTCCTACAATGAGCAGTTCTTC | CASTRDESYNEQFF
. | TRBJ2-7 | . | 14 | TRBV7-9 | TGTGCCACCTCATGGAAAGACAGTACCTACGAGCAGTACTTC | CATSWKDSTYEQYF
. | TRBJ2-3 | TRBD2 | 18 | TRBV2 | TGTGCCAGCAGTGAAGCGCTTCAATCGCGGGAGGGCCGAGATACGCAGTATTTT | CASSEALQSREGRDTQYF
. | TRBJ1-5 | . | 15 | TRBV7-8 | TGTGCCAGCAGCTTAGAATCCCAGAGCAATCAGCCCCAGCATTTT | CASSLESQSNQPQHF
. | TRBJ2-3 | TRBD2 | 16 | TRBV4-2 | TGTGCCAGCAGCCAAGTGAGGGAGGGAGGCCCAGATACGCAGTATTTT | CASSQVREGGPDTQYF
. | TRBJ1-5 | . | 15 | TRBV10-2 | TGCGCCACAAGGAGGGGGACATACGCCGATCAGCCCCAGCATTTT | CATRRGTYADQPQHF
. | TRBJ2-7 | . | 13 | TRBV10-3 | TGTGCCATCAGTGAGCAGGGCACCTACGAGCAGTACTTC | CAISEQGTYEQYF
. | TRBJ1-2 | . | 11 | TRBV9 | TGTGCCAGCAGCCTTAACTATGGCTACACCTTC | CASSLNYGYTF
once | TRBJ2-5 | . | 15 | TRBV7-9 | TGTGCCAGCAGCCCCGCGAACACAGGGAGGGAGACCCAGTACTTC | CASSPANTGRETQYF
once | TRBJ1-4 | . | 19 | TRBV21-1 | TGTGCCAGCAAACGCTTGTCCCTGTCCCCGATGACAACTAATGAAAAACTGTTTTTT | CASKRLSLSPMTTNEKLFF
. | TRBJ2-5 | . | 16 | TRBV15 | TGTGCCACCAGCAGAGATCTCGATGGCCCTAGTGGGACCCAGTACTTC | CATSRDLDGPSGTQYF